Listed here are 29 T cell receptor beta chains from one sample, sequenced in a study of PD-1 blockade in classical Hodgkin lymphoma. Some clones are missing from TCRdb's copy, which holds only in-frame ones; the method was immunoSEQ multiplex PCR. The data show tens of thousands of clones, about 87% seen once. Patients all relapsed after autologous stem cell transplantation, and there was variation in brentuximab vedotin exposure. Material: peripheral blood mononuclear cells (PBMCs), obtained at baseline. Receptors originate from a human donor with classical Hodgkin lymphoma.

V is TRBV5-1 and J is TRBJ2-7; the D gene is possibly TRBD1 (6 bases). The germline gives CDR1 SGHRS, CDR2 YFSETQ. The CDR3 length is 17 residues. Trimming cost V 4 bases and J 3 bases, with 23 bases left between them. The CDR3 nucleotides read TGCGCCAGCAGCGGGGGACCAGTGGGGGCCACCGTCTACGAGCAGTACTTC. Residues: CASSGGPVGATVYEQYF.

The chain links TRBV6-6 to TRBJ2-1; D assignment may be TRBD1 or TRBD2 (5 bases each). CDR1 is MNHNY and CDR2 is SVGAGI in the germline V gene (reference sequence). V lost 7 bases and J 9 bases, leaving 19 bases between the germline ends. The CDR3 spans 14 residues. CDR3 nucleotides: TGTGCCAGCACCGCAAGGCAGGGAGCTGCTGAGCAGTTCTTC. It specifies CASTARQGAAEQFF.

The chain is built from TRBV30 and TRBJ1-4; TRBD1 matches at 8 bases. J lost 7 bases, V lost 4 bases, and 8 bases had no gene match. The CDR3 totals 14 residues. The germline V gene has CDR1 GTSNPN and CDR2 SVGIG (reference sequence). The CDR3, as DNA: TGTGCCTGGATGAGGCAGGGGGCTGGTGAAAAACTGTTTTTT. It encodes CAWMRQGAGEKLFF.

The chain couples TRBV2 to TRBJ2-7; no clear D gene. Trimming removed 7 bases at V and 6 bases at J, with 10 bases between. Germline V CDR1 and CDR2: SNHLY, FYNNEI. CDR3 size: 11 residues. The CDR3 DNA reads as TGTGCCAGCACCCCCGCCTCCGAGCAGTACTTC. Residues: CASTPASEQYF.

This rearrangement joins TRBV19 to TRBJ2-7, with D perhaps matching TRBD2 (6 bases). Germline CDR1 and CDR2: LNHDA and SQIVND (reference sequence). The V and J ends lost 1 base and 2 bases respectively, with 12 bases between them. The CDR3 is 15 amino acids. CDR3 sequence reads: CASSIGPRGTYEQYF. Here the CDR3 DNA reads TGTGCCAGTAGTATAGGTCCACGGGGGACCTACGAGCAGTACTTC.

With respect to this clone: The junction shows a germline mismatch at one end, possibly a read error. This chain links TRBV6-5 with TRBJ1-2, with D unresolved. The CDR3 contains 14 residues. Germline values: CDR1 MNHEY, CDR2 SVGAGI. CDR3 sequence (DNA): TGTGCCAGCAGTTACTCTGGCCCTTACTATGGCTGCACCTTC. Translating it yields CASSYSGPYYGCTF.

This chain connects TRBV7-9 to TRBJ1-1; tentatively, D is TRBD1 (5 bases). The length of the CDR3 is 11 residues. Germline CDR1 reads SEHNR; CDR2 reads FQNEAQ (reference sequence). Between the trimmed V and J ends, which lost 3 bases and 11 bases, there was a span of 10 bases. The CDR3 coding sequence is TGTGCCAGCAGCTTCGGGACCGGGGCTTTCTTT. Translated: CASSFGTGAFF.

In its sample, this clone was seen many times. The chain couples TRBV30 to TRBJ1-6, with D possibly matching TRBD1 (5 bases). V lost 1 base and J lost 5, with 9 bases in between. Germline V gives CDR1 GTSNPN, CDR2 SVGIG (reference sequence). The CDR3 runs to 14 residues. The CDR3 DNA reads as TGTGCCTGGAGTGCTGGACAAGATAATTCACCCCTCCACTTT. This codes for CAWSAGQDNSPLHF.

This chain connects TRBV5-1 to TRBJ1-4; 10 bases are a match to TRBD1. The ends lost 4 bases at V and 8 bases at J; junction bases unmatched: 5. The germline V gene encodes CDR1 SGHRS and CDR2 YFSETQ. CDR3 length: 14 residues. The CDR3 DNA reads as TGCGCCAGCAGCACCGGGACAGGGGACGAAAAACTGTTTTTT. Translation: CASSTGTGDEKLFF.

J is TRBJ1-3 and V is TRBV19; D is unclear. Germline V gives CDR1 LNHDA, CDR2 SQIVND (reference sequence). CDR3 size: 13 residues. Trimming removed 3 bases at V and 1 base at J, with 4 bases between. The CDR3 DNA reads as TGTGCCAGTAGTATTAGTTCTGGAAACACCATATATTTT. It translates to CASSISSGNTIYF.

V is TRBV21-1 and J is TRBJ1-1; TRBD1 reflects the table's D call only, with no check against the DNA. TRBV21-1 is described as a pseudogene. This CDR3 contains 15 residues. CDR3 in amino acids: CASSQTGQLNTEAFF. The CDR3, as DNA: TGTGCCAGCAGCCAGACCGGACAGCTAAACACTGAAGCTTTCTTT.

This clone was recorded only once. The rearrangement links TRBV15 to TRBJ1-2; the D gene is possibly TRBD1 (5 bases). Trimming took 0 bases from V and 0 from J, leaving 11 bases between them. Germline assignment: CDR1 LNHNV and CDR2 YYDKDF (reference sequence). The CDR3 contains 16 residues. The CDR3 DNA is TGTGCCACCAGCAGAGACTATCTGGGGCCTAACTATGGCTACACCTTC. Its translation: CATSRDYLGPNYGYTF. The full variable domain, rest sourced from reference TRBV15 and TRBJ1-2, is DAMVIQNPRYQVTQFGKPVTLSCSQTLNHNVMYWYQQKSSQAPKLLFHYYDKDFNNEADTPDNFQSRRPNTSFCFLDIRSPGLGDTAMYLCATSRDYLGPNYGYTFGSGTRLTVV.

The chain links TRBV11-2 to TRBJ2-5, with TRBD1 identical over 8 bases. The CDR3 extends over 14 amino acids. Germline CDR1 and CDR2: SGHAT and FQNNGV. Trimming at V came to 7 bases and at J to 4 bases, leaving 8 bases not matched to a gene. CDR3 sequence: CASTAGGAGETQYF. The CDR3 DNA reads as TGTGCCAGCACCGCAGGGGGCGCGGGAGAGACCCAGTACTTC. Full variable domain (remainder filled in from reference TRBV11-2 and TRBJ2-5): EAGVAQSPRYKIIEKRQSVAFWCNPISGHATLYWYQQILGQGPKLLIQFQNNGVVDDSQLPKDRFSAERLKGVDSTLKIQPAKLEDSAVYLCASTAGGAGETQYFGPGTRLLVL.

V gene TRBV6-6 combines with J gene TRBJ1-2; 11 bases are shared with TRBD1. The V gene's germline CDR1 is MNHNY and CDR2 SVGAGI (reference sequence). The CDR3 spans 16 residues. The V gene end was trimmed by 5 bases and the J gene end by 4 bases; junction bases not matched to a gene: 9. Written as DNA, the CDR3 is TGTGCCAGCAGTCGGGACAGGGGGTTAGAGGGCTATGGCTACACCTTC. Encoded protein: CASSRDRGLEGYGYTF.

The CDR3 DNA reads TGTGCCAGCAGCCCAGGACAGTTAATCTACGAGCAGTACTTC. Translating it yields CASSPGQLIYEQYF. The J gene is TRBJ2-7, the V gene TRBV9; D perhaps matches TRBD1 (6 bases). The CDR3 loop spans 14 amino acids. The ends were cut back, 4 bases at V and 3 bases at J, with 14 bases in the middle. Per the germline V gene, CDR1 is SGDLS and CDR2 is YYNGEE. Full variable domain (rest looked up from reference TRBV9 and TRBJ2-7): DSGVTQTPKHLITATGQRVTLRCSPRSGDLSVYWYQQSLDQGLQFLIQYYNGEERAKGNILERFSAQQFPDLHSELNLSSLELGDSALYFCASSPGQLIYEQYFGPGTRLTVT.

The chain combines TRBV7-2 with TRBJ1-1, with 7 nucleotides matching TRBD1. Trimming at V came to 1 base and at J to 0 bases, leaving 11 bases not matched to a gene. CDR3 size: 18 residues. From germline, CDR1 is SGHTA and CDR2 FQGNSA. For the CDR3, the DNA is TGTGCCAGCAGCTTAGTAGGACAGGCCGGACTCATGAACACTGAAGCTTTCTTT. It codes for CASSLVGQAGLMNTEAFF.

The chain combines TRBV30 with TRBJ1-3, with D tentatively TRBD1 (6 bases). Trimming cost V 0 bases and J 3 bases, with 15 bases left between them. The CDR3 spans 16 residues. CDR1 GTSNPN and CDR2 SVGIG come from the germline V gene (reference sequence). CDR3 DNA: TGTGCCTGGAGTGTACTCTTCGGAGGGGGTGGAAACACCATATATTTT. It translates to CAWSVLFGGGGNTIYF.

The V call is TRBV11-3, the J call TRBJ2-1; 9 nucleotides agree with TRBD1. Germline CDR1 reads SGHNT; CDR2 reads YENEEA. V lost 5 bases and J lost 5; bases outside the gene matches: 10. The CDR3 is 16 amino acids. The CDR3 loop reads CASSTPGTGWNNEQFF. CDR3 nucleotides: TGTGCCAGCAGCACCCCGGGGACAGGGTGGAACAATGAGCAGTTCTTC. The variable domain in full, completed from reference TRBV11-3 and TRBJ2-1, reads EAGVVQSPRYKIIEKKQPVAFWCNPISGHNTLYWYLQNLGQGPELLIRYENEEAVDDSQLPKDRFSAERLKGVDSTLKIQPAELGDSAVYLCASSTPGTGWNNEQFFGPGTRLTVL.

The gene calls are TRBV5-4 and TRBJ2-7; 8 nucleotides agree with TRBD1. V dropped 4 bases and J dropped 1; count of bases not matched to a gene: 4. From germline, CDR1 is SGHNT and CDR2 YYREEE (reference sequence). The CDR3 length is 14 residues. This CDR3 reads CASSPRDRSYEQYF. CDR3 DNA sequence: TGTGCCAGCAGCCCCCGGGACAGGTCCTACGAGCAGTACTTC.

J is TRBJ1-2 and V is TRBV4-3; D is ambiguous. The CDR3 contains 15 residues. V lost 0 bases and J 5 bases, leaving 13 bases between the germline ends. Germline V gene lookup returns CDR1 LGHNA and CDR2 YSLEER. Here the CDR3 reads CASSQDPGGSYGYTF. The CDR3 coding sequence is TGCGCCAGCAGCCAAGATCCCGGAGGTTCTTATGGCTACACCTTC.

The V gene is TRBV19, the J gene TRBJ2-7; 8 bases agree with TRBD2. CDR1 is LNHDA and CDR2 is SQIVND in the germline V gene (reference sequence). Losses at the gene ends were 4 bases for V and 3 bases for J; bases not matched to a gene: 5. This CDR3 is 14 amino acids long. The CDR3 spells CASSTGTRHYEQYF. The CDR3 nucleotides read TGTGCCAGTAGTACCGGGACTAGACACTACGAGCAGTACTTC.

This clone has a single count. V and J are TRBV5-1 and TRBJ1-1, with D unclear. The CDR3 extends over 12 amino acids. The germline gives CDR1 SGHRS, CDR2 YFSETQ. Trimming pared 2 bases from V and 5 bases from J, leaving 7 bases between. In DNA, the CDR3 is TGCGCCAGCAGCTTTTTAGGTACTGAAGCTTTCTTT. Translating gives CASSFLGTEAFF.

V usage is TRBV4-1 and J usage is TRBJ2-3; D is possibly TRBD1 or TRBD2 (5 bases each). The CDR3 is 16 amino acids. Germline lookup yields CDR1 MGHRA and CDR2 YSYEKL. The germline V and J ends were trimmed by 1 base and 3 bases, with 14 bases remaining between them. The CDR3 DNA sequence: TGCGCCAGCAGCCAAGGTGAGGGATGGGGGACAGATACGCAGTATTTT. Translation gives CASSQGEGWGTDTQYF.

The V call is TRBV28, the J call TRBJ2-7, with D tentatively TRBD1 (5 bases). V was trimmed by 6 bases and J by 2 bases, leaving 11 bases between them. Germline assignment: CDR1 MDHEN and CDR2 SYDVKM. The CDR3 extends over 13 amino acids. CDR3: CASRNTGTYEQYF. The DNA of the CDR3 is TGTGCCAGCAGGAACACAGGAACCTACGAGCAGTACTTC.

The chain carries TRBV6-5 and TRBJ1-4, with TRBD1 as a possible D gene (5 bases). This CDR3 region has 16 residues. In germline, CDR1 is MNHEY, CDR2 SVGAGI. V was shortened by 0 bases and J by 7 bases, with 15 bases between the two germline ends. CDR3 nucleotides: TGTGCCAGCAGTTACTCGTCATGGACGGGGGGTGAAAAACTGTTTTTT. Its protein product is CASSYSSWTGGEKLFF.

The J gene is TRBJ1-3, the V gene TRBV5-1; D not resolved. The CDR3 totals 14 residues. CDR1 SGHRS and CDR2 YFSETQ come from the germline V gene. V was cut by 4 bases and J by 0 bases, with 8 bases left in between. The CDR3 nucleotides read TGCGCCAGCAGCCCAGTAAGCTCTGGAAACACCATATATTTT. Translating it yields CASSPVSSGNTIYF.

This clone was counted a few times. J is TRBJ1-3 and V is TRBV23-1; D remains unclear. TRBV23-1 is reported as an ORF; its role is uncertain. The CDR3 sequence is 22 residues long. The V and J ends lost 0 bases and 0 bases respectively, with 27 bases between them. Here the CDR3 DNA reads TGCGCCAGCAGTCAATCGAATGGTTTGGGATTAGGGATGTACAGCTCTGGAAACACCATATATTTT. Encoded protein: CASSQSNGLGLGMYSSGNTIYF.

The genes are TRBV5-1 and TRBJ2-1; 7 bases are a match to TRBD1. Losses at the gene ends were 6 bases for V and 5 bases for J; bases not matched to a gene: 14. Germline values: CDR1 SGHRS, CDR2 YFSETQ. The length of the CDR3 is 16 residues. The CDR3 protein is CASTTPLGDRDNEQFF. The CDR3 bases are TGCGCCAGCACCACCCCCCTGGGGGACAGAGACAATGAGCAGTTCTTC.

This sequence joins TRBV9 and TRBJ1-4; 7 bases agree with TRBD1. CDR1 SGDLS and CDR2 YYNGEE come from the germline V gene. J lost 2 bases, V lost 4 bases, and 2 bases had no gene match. The CDR3 has 14 amino acids. CDR3 protein: CASSTGATNEKLFF. CDR3 sequence (DNA): TGTGCCAGCAGCACAGGGGCTACTAATGAAAAACTGTTTTTT.